This T cell receptor beta chain was documented in a study of blood T cell repertoires in COVID-19. Clones were read by immunoSEQ multiplex PCR, and TCRdb kept only the in-frame ones, dropping some. The sample lists approximately 150,000 clones, roughly 89% occurring once. Germline V gene lookup returns CDR1 SGHTA and CDR2 FQGNSA. The CDR3 contains 17 residues. The V segment lost 5 bases and the J segment 4 bases; nucleotides outside the gene matches: 14. This receptor was taken from a human donor in a cohort sampled during active COVID-19. The chain combines TRBV7-2 with TRBJ2-3, with TRBD2 identical over 8 bases. The specimen was peripheral blood. The CDR3 is CASSPPPPGLAPDTQYF. In DNA, the CDR3 is TGTGCCAGCAGCCCTCCCCCACCTGGACTAGCCCCAGATACGCAGTATTTT.